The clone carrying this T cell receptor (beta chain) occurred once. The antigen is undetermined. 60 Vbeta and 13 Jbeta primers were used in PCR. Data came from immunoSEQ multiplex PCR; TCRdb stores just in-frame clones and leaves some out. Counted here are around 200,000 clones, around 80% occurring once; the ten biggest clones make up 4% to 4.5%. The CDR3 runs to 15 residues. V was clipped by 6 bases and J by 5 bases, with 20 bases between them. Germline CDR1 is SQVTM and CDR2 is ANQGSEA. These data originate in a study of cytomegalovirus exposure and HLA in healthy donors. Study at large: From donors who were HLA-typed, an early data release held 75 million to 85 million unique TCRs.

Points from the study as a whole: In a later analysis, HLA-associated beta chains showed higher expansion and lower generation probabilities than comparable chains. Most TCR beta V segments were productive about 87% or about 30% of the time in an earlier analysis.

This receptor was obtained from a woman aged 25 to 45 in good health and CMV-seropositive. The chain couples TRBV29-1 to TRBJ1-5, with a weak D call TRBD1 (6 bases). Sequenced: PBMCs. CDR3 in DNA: TGCAGCGTGCAGCTAGGTACAGGGCGGCATCAGCCCCAGCATTTT. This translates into CSVQLGTGRHQPQHF.